This paragraph reports one TCR beta chain. This clonotype was observed a few times. Its antigen remains unidentified. The input lacks base qualities; no much larger clone sits a single base away. This sample was included in a study of T cells after yellow fever vaccination (dated 2019 in TCRdb). About the full investigation: Libraries from fractions with low cell numbers were prepared with the SMART-Seq v4 Ultra Low Input RNA kit. To follow T-cell clones before and after both primary and booster YFV17D yellow fever vaccination, bulk TCR alpha and beta repertoires underwent longitudinal sequencing. The cohort comprised two healthy male donors, one aged 18 to 30 and one aged 30 to 40 years. Blood was drawn at multiple timepoints before and after primary and secondary immunization, with bulk PBMC replicates and cell subsets isolated. What the authors observed across the whole study: A small fraction of clonotypes appeared in both the CD4 and CD8 compartments, likely as a result of convergent recombination. Compared with the primary T-cell response, the secondary T-cell response was weaker but faster, peaking on day 5 rather than day 15. Most clones expanded after primary vaccination (almost 97% of CD4 and roughly 90% of CD8) were re-detected after the booster, suggesting that broad memory maintenance occurred. Because only a couple of donors were included in the study, the extent to which the findings can be generalized is limited. Computational filtering was needed because FACS-sorted repertoires could contain abundant contaminating clonotypes from the bulk population.

TCR cDNA was made using 5'RACE template switching, a step that added a universal primer site and unique molecular identifiers. Priming of cDNA synthesis was performed from both the TCR alpha and TCR beta constant segments. Two PCR steps were used to amplify libraries, with sample barcodes and sequencing adapters being added in the second step. Sequencing of libraries was done on Illumina HiSeq 2500 (2x100 bp) or NovaSeq (2x150 bp). The authors' pipeline ran thus. MIGEC was used to demultiplex reads and collapse the reads into UMI consensus sequences, and MiXCR was used for V(D)J alignment. Clonotypes responding to the vaccine were identified with edgeR on replicate PBMC samples, with the criteria of FDR below 0.01 and a log2 fold change above 5 up to day 15. Each bulk clonotype received a CD4 or CD8 identity based on whether the sequenced CD4 or CD8 repertoire contained that clonotype at higher abundance. Using fastp at Q25 and MiXCR, TCRdb reprocessed the public reads and kept productive beta chains. Each CDR3 protein appears once, grouped with its most common genes and DNA. The V and J calls were not made by the authors but by TCRdb's processing. The sample table shows about 150,000 distinct CDR3 sequences, and just over 6.5% are seen once. Clones ranked in the top ten supply approximately 0.67% of the sample.

At the junction V is shortened by 2 bases and J by 3 bases, with 17 bases in between. The germline V gene (reference sequence) specifies DFQATT as CDR1 and SNEGSKA as CDR2. The CDR3 has 16 amino acids, counting the end cysteine and phenylalanine. Only CDR3 DNA remains: 48 bases, in frame from the first base. This sample's treatment or condition label indicates: live attenuated yellow fever vaccine strain. PBMCs were isolated from peripheral blood using a standard Ficoll-Paque protocol. Dynabeads CD4 and CD8 positive selection kits were used to isolate CD4 and CD8 T-cell fractions. TriZol was used to extract RNA from bulk PBMCs, CD4 and CD8 fractions, and dextramer-positive and dextramer-negative fractions.

This sequence was found in a man younger than 45 who received the YFV17D yellow fever vaccine. This receptor chain uses TRBV20-1 and TRBJ2-1, with the D call perhaps TRBD1 or TRBD2, as 5 bases match in each case. This specimen consisted of CD4+ T cells sorted from PBMCs, obtained 10 days after the yellow fever booster vaccination. The CDR3: CSARPPGRQNYNEQFF. The DNA sequence is TGCAGTGCTAGACCCCCGGGGCGGCAGAACTACAATGAGCAGTTCTTC.